This record looks at one TCR beta chain sequence and its context. The record originates from a study of blood T cell repertoires in COVID-19. Study as a whole: T cells, B-cell-depleted T cells, or PBMCs supplied cDNA or gDNA.

Germline V gene sequence: CDR1 MDHEN, CDR2 SYDVKM. The V segment lost 2 bases and the J segment 6 bases; nucleotides outside the gene matches: 4. The CDR3 has 14 amino acids. TCRdb keeps only in-frame clones here, not all; method: immunoSEQ multiplex PCR. The sample lists fewer than 250,000 clones; about 88% were seen once. The material sequenced was peripheral blood. The TCR originated in a woman aged 40 to 50 who had recovered from COVID-19. The chain carries TRBV28 and TRBJ1-2; TRBD1 matches 9 bases. The CDR3 loop is CASSLTGGVDGYTF. DNA of the CDR3: TGTGCCAGCAGTTTAACAGGGGGCGTAGATGGCTACACCTTC.